The clone carrying this T cell receptor (beta chain) was seen more than once but under ten times. Antigen specificity is unknown. The CDR3 contains 15 residues. Trimming cost V 2 bases and J 9 bases; bases outside gene matches: 8. CDR1 ENHRY and CDR2 SYGVKD come from the germline V gene. This sample stems from a study of blood T cells in healthy people across ages. For the second PCR, which ran for 7 to 11 cycles, a sample-barcoded 5' primer and a J-beta primer mix were used. TCRdb reanalysed the 5' RACE reads using MiXCR and keeps one entry per CDR3 protein. This sample has more than 700,000 distinct CDR3 sequences, with roughly 50% found just once. General study points: Lack of knowledge of donor CMV status possibly confounded expanded clonotype changes.

The TCR comes from a man older than 75 in good health. The chain recombines TRBV10-3 with TRBJ2-3, with 10 bases aligning to TRBD2. Specimen: blood. This chain's CDR3 is CAISEPQREGPTQYF. DNA of the CDR3: TGTGCCATCAGTGAGCCTCAGCGGGAGGGTCCAACGCAGTATTTT.